Each of the 8 T cell receptor beta chains below was sequenced from the same sample in a study of immunodeficiency (dated by TCRdb to about 2019). Libraries were prepared through the immunoSEQ multiplex PCR assay. TCRdb holds this immuneACCESS table with in-frame rearrangements only. Some clones are missing; in checked studies, unresolved V genes explain under half, and the rest has no known cause. The sample has a few thousand clones on record, about 93% of them singletons. The top ten hold 3.5% to 4.5% of the sample. The sequenced sample consisted of CD4+ T cells from blood. All receptors come from a human donor in good health.

J is TRBJ2-5 and V is TRBV27; no definite D call. CDR1 MNHEY and CDR2 SMNVEV come from the germline V gene (reference sequence). Trimming shortened V by 5 bases and J by 4 bases, and 14 bases separated the two germline ends. The CDR3 sequence is 14 residues long. The CDR3 region has the DNA TGTGCCAGCAGTCTCGTGGGGTTGGGAGAGACCCAGTACTTC. This encodes CASSLVGLGETQYF.

This chain connects TRBV9 to TRBJ2-5; D not certain. Per germline, CDR1 SGDLS and CDR2 YYNGEE. Trimming removed 0 bases at V and 5 bases at J, with 11 bases between. CDR3 length equals 14 residues. In DNA form, the CDR3 reads TGTGCCAGCAGCGTAGGCTGGTTGGCGGAGACCCAGTACTTC. Its translation is CASSVGWLAETQYF. The full variable domain, with the rest looked up from reference TRBV9 and TRBJ2-5, is DSGVTQTPKHLITATGQRVTLRCSPRSGDLSVYWYQQSLDQGLQFLIQYYNGEERAKGNILERFSAQQFPDLHSELNLSSLELGDSALYFCASSVGWLAETQYFGPGTRLLVL.

V is TRBV28 and J is TRBJ2-3, with D possibly matching TRBD2 (5 bases). The CDR3 has 15 amino acids. Per the germline V gene, CDR1 is MDHEN and CDR2 is SYDVKM. Between the trimmed V and J ends, which lost 6 bases and 3 bases, there was a span of 16 bases. As DNA, the CDR3 is TGTGCCAGCAGCGTTACAAGGGAGAGAACAGATACGCAGTATTTT. Residues: CASSVTRERTDTQYF.

The CDR3 is CASSQEGGSNSYNEQFF. The CDR3 DNA is TGTGCCAGCAGCCAGGAAGGGGGGAGTAACTCCTACAATGAGCAGTTCTTC. V and J are TRBV4-2 and TRBJ2-1; D possibly matches TRBD1 or TRBD2 (6 bases each). Trimming took off 3 bases at V and 0 bases at J, with 15 bases between the two ends. The germline gives CDR1 LGHNA, CDR2 YNFKEQ. CDR3 length: 17 amino acids.

The rearrangement uses TRBV6-6 and TRBJ1-2; 7 bases map to TRBD1. Germline loops: CDR1 MNHNY, CDR2 SVGAGI (reference sequence). V lost 6 bases to trimming and J lost 2 bases; unmatched junction nucleotides: 3. The CDR3 sequence is 13 residues long. CDR3 amino acids: CASRVGQNYGYTF. The CDR3 nucleotides read TGTGCCAGCAGGGTGGGACAGAACTATGGCTACACCTTC.

The CDR3 region is CASSVEQGAWYEQYF. CDR3 DNA: TGTGCCAGCAGTGTTGAACAGGGAGCTTGGTACGAGCAGTACTTC. The chain employs TRBV2 and TRBJ2-7; D perhaps matches TRBD1 (6 bases). The V end was cut by 4 bases, the J end by 4 bases, with 17 bases between. Germline CDR1 reads SNHLY; CDR2 reads FYNNEI. The CDR3 totals 15 residues. Combining the CDR3 with reference TRBV2 and TRBJ2-7 gives the whole variable domain EPEVTQTPSHQVTQMGQEVILRCVPISNHLYFYWYRQILGQKVEFLVSFYNNEISEKSEIFDDQFSVERPDGSNFTLKIRSTKLEDSAMYFCASSVEQGAWYEQYFGPGTRLTVT.

CDR3 DNA: TGTGCCAGCACTCCCAGGGGGGGCTATGAGCAGTTCTTC. It translates to CASTPRGGYEQFF. The chain joins TRBV12-3 or TRBV12-4 to TRBJ2-1; D may correspond to TRBD1 or TRBD2 (7 bases each). Between the trimmed V and J ends, which lost 7 bases and 8 bases, there was a span of 15 bases. CDR3 length: 13 residues.

The rearrangement links TRBV9 to TRBJ1-1; D unresolved. The CDR3 is 14 residues long. V was cut by 1 base and J by 1 base, with 8 bases left in between. CDR1 is SGDLS, CDR2 YYNGEE, per germline. The CDR3 nucleotides read TGTGCCAGCAGCGTATTGAGCCGGAACACTGAAGCTTTCTTT. Amino acid sequence: CASSVLSRNTEAFF.